A single sample is the source of the 22 T cell receptor beta chains below, sequenced in a study. TCRdb recomputed calls from the RT-PCR reads with MiXCR, one row per CDR3 protein. The data hold hundreds of thousands of distinct CDR3 sequences, with approximately 15% observed a single time. What was sequenced was memory CD4+ T cells from blood. Every receptor here comes from a female donor in good health, serving as a healthy control.

This clonotype was counted a few times. The gene calls are TRBV18 and TRBJ1-2; tentatively, D is TRBD1 (6 bases). Trimming pared 6 bases from V and 6 bases from J, leaving 14 bases between. CDR3 length equals 13 residues. Germline V gene data show CDR1 as KGHSH and CDR2 as LQKENI. The CDR3 DNA reads as TGTGCCAGCTCCCCGGACAACAGGGATGGCTACACCTTC. Protein sequence: CASSPDNRDGYTF.

A few counts support this clonotype. CDR3 in DNA: TGTGCCACTCAGGACGTCATGAAGGGTAGGATTGATCAGCCCCAGCATTTT. It specifies CATQDVMKGRIDQPQHF. The chain combines TRBV6-6 with TRBJ1-5; D is unclear. This CDR3 is 17 amino acids long. V lost 10 bases and J 5 bases, leaving 27 bases between the germline ends. Germline V gene lookup returns CDR1 MNHNY and CDR2 SVGAGI (reference sequence).

The chain is built from TRBV28 and TRBJ1-4; a possible D gene is TRBD1 (6 bases). V gave up 5 bases and J gave up 7 bases, with 17 bases separating them. Germline V lookup: CDR1 MDHEN, CDR2 SYDVKM. This CDR3 comprises 15 residues. The DNA of the CDR3 is TGTGCCAGCAGTCTCCCTTGGGGGGCGGGTGAAAAACTGTTTTTT. It specifies CASSLPWGAGEKLFF.

This clonotype was counted only a few times. V gene TRBV4-3 combines with J gene TRBJ2-1, with D perhaps assigned TRBD1 or TRBD2 (5 bases each). CDR1 is LGHNA, CDR2 YSLEER, per germline. This CDR3 comprises 15 residues. Trimming left V 4 bases short and J 2 bases short, with 12 bases between. CDR3 residues: CASSRGTQTYNEQFF. CDR3 bases: TGCGCCAGCAGCCGAGGGACCCAAACCTACAATGAGCAGTTCTTC.

Many counts were recorded for this clonotype. The genes are TRBV7-6 and TRBJ1-1; D perhaps matches TRBD1 (5 bases). CDR1 SGHVS and CDR2 FNYEAQ come from the germline V gene. This CDR3 has 19 amino acids. V lost 1 base to trimming and J lost 0 bases, with 21 bases between them. CDR3: CASSLEGPGTASMNTEAFF. In nucleotides, the CDR3 is TGTGCCAGCAGCTTAGAGGGGCCCGGGACGGCGAGCATGAACACTGAAGCTTTCTTT.

This clonotype was picked up a small number of times. The chain recombines TRBV10-3 with TRBJ1-1, with 8 bases aligning to TRBD1. In germline, CDR1 is ENHRY, CDR2 SYGVKD. This CDR3 contains 14 residues. V was clipped by 6 bases and J by 5 bases; unmatched bases: 8. The CDR3 coding sequence is TGTGCCATCAGGGAGGGACAGGCATTTACTGAAGCTTTCTTT. Translated, it gives CAIREGQAFTEAFF.

This chain joins TRBV27 and TRBJ2-1; a weak D match, TRBD1 (7 bases). The CDR3 length is 16 residues. Germline V gives CDR1 MNHEY, CDR2 SMNVEV (reference sequence). V was cut by 4 bases and J by 0 bases, with 13 bases left in between. CDR3 residues: CASSSRGDSSYNEQFF. CDR3 DNA sequence: TGTGCCAGCAGTTCAAGGGGGGACAGCTCCTACAATGAGCAGTTCTTC.

The chain combines TRBV6-2 or TRBV6-3 with TRBJ2-1; 9 positions match TRBD2. Trimming took 2 bases from V and 9 from J; bases not matched to a gene: 8. This CDR3 comprises 15 residues. Germline loops: CDR1 MNHEY, CDR2 SVGEGT. Here the CDR3 DNA reads TGTGCCAGCAGTTACGGCCTAGCGGGACGCTTTGAGCAGTTCTTC. Translation: CASSYGLAGRFEQFF.

This clonotype was counted a few times. This chain connects TRBV24-1 to TRBJ1-1, with no clear D. CDR3 size: 13 residues. Germline V CDR1 and CDR2: KGHDR, SFDVKD. Trimming took 5 bases from V and 3 from J, leaving 9 bases between them. The CDR3 DNA is TGTGCCACCAGTGCCGCAGGATACACTGAAGCTTTCTTT. It specifies CATSAAGYTEAFF.

This clonotype was seen repeatedly, ten times or more. This chain uses TRBV5-6 with TRBJ2-1, with 9 bases aligning to TRBD2. The CDR3 loop spans 16 amino acids. V shed 4 bases, J shed 4 bases, and the junction held 9 bases outside the gene matches. Germline V gene data show CDR1 as SGHDT and CDR2 as YYEEEE. CDR3 in amino acids: CASSPRGLAGYNEQFF. As DNA, the CDR3 is TGTGCCAGCAGCCCAAGGGGGCTAGCGGGGTACAATGAGCAGTTCTTC.

V usage is TRBV5-4 and J usage is TRBJ2-5; TRBD1 agrees at 11 bases. CDR1 is SGHNT, CDR2 YYREEE, per germline (reference sequence). V shed 2 bases and J 5 bases; nucleotides not matched to a gene: 8. The CDR3 runs 16 residues. The CDR3 is CASSFLGQGAGETQYF. The CDR3 DNA reads TGTGCCAGCAGCTTCCTCGGACAGGGGGCCGGCGAGACCCAGTACTTC.

CDR3 region: CSARDGSREDNSPLHF. CDR3 bases: TGCAGTGCTAGAGATGGTTCCAGGGAAGATAATTCACCCCTCCACTTT. This chain joins TRBV20-1 and TRBJ1-6; TRBD1 is a possible D gene (5 bases). The germline V gene has CDR1 DFQATT and CDR2 SNEGSKA (reference sequence). The CDR3 contains 16 residues. Trimming removed 0 bases from V and 5 bases from J, with 14 bases in between.

This clonotype was seen repeatedly, ten times or more. The gene calls are TRBV28 and TRBJ2-7, with 10 bases matching TRBD2. Germline CDR1 reads MDHEN; CDR2 reads SYDVKM. Trimming took 10 bases from V and 3 from J; bases not matched to a gene: 9. CDR3 size: 14 residues. The CDR3 protein is CATSEPSGSYEQYF. The CDR3 nucleotides read TGTGCCACTTCAGAACCTAGCGGGAGCTACGAGCAGTACTTC.

This clonotype was seen a handful of times. This chain uses TRBV7-9 with TRBJ2-3; D is undetermined. Trimming pared 3 bases from V and 2 bases from J, leaving 9 bases between. The CDR3 is 14 residues long. Germline-derived CDR1 and CDR2 are SEHNR and FQNEAQ (reference sequence). The chain's CDR3 is CASSFALATDTQYF. The DNA of the CDR3 is TGTGCCAGCAGCTTTGCCCTGGCCACAGATACGCAGTATTTT.

This clonotype occurred a few times. The chain carries TRBV25-1 and TRBJ2-2, with TRBD2 identical over 9 bases. V shed 3 bases and J 7 bases; nucleotides not matched to a gene: 6. CDR1 is MGHDK, CDR2 SYGVNS, per germline. This CDR3 comprises 15 residues. The CDR3 here is CASSDAGGYSGELFF. In nucleotides, the CDR3 is TGTGCCAGCAGTGACGCGGGAGGGTATAGCGGGGAGCTGTTTTTT. The full variable domain, with the rest looked up from reference TRBV25-1 and TRBJ2-2, is EADIYQTPRYLVIGTGKKITLECSQTMGHDKMYWYQQDPGMELHLIHYSYGVNSTEKGDLSSESTVSRIRTEHFPLTLESARPSHTSQYLCASSDAGGYSGELFFGEGSRLTVL.

V and J are TRBV20-1 and TRBJ2-1; TRBD2 is a possible D gene (6 bases). The V gene's germline CDR1 is DFQATT and CDR2 SNEGSKA (reference sequence). Trimming cost V 3 bases and J 5 bases, with 14 bases left between them. The CDR3 covers 14 residues. The CDR3 DNA reads as TGCAGTGCTAGCCACGGGAGTCTCGACAATGAGCAGTTCTTC. Its protein product is CSASHGSLDNEQFF.

Regarding this clonotype: A clone one base away is much larger, so this may be a read error. The conserved phenylalanine or tryptophan normally closing the CDR3 is absent here, so this likely arose from a read error. The chain recombines TRBV20-1 with TRBJ2-7; D uncertain. Deletions cut 5 bases from V and 5 bases from J, with 13 bases between. There are 12 residues in the CDR3. Germline CDR1 reads DFQATT; CDR2 reads SNEGSKA (reference sequence). CDR3 region: CSAWVQSHEQYC. The CDR3 DNA reads as TGCAGTGCTTGGGTGCAGTCACACGAGCAGTACTGC.

This clonotype showed up just a few times. The chain carries TRBV5-5 and TRBJ2-7; tentative D call: TRBD1 (5 bases). The germline V gene encodes CDR1 SGHKS and CDR2 YYEKEE (reference sequence). V lost 0 bases and J 0 bases, leaving 10 bases between the germline ends. CDR3 length: 15 amino acids. The CDR3 DNA follows: TGTGCCAGCAGCTTGGCCCAGGGATCCTCCTACGAGCAGTACTTC. Its protein product is CASSLAQGSSYEQYF.

This clonotype has more than one count but fewer than ten. The chain has TRBV20-1 and TRBJ2-1, with D unclear. The CDR3 is 15 residues long. Between the trimmed V and J ends, which lost 7 bases and 0 bases, there was a span of 16 bases. From germline, CDR1 is DFQATT and CDR2 SNEGSKA (reference sequence). CDR3 protein: CSVAHPGSSYNEQFF. CDR3 coding DNA: TGCAGTGTCGCCCATCCGGGTAGCTCCTACAATGAGCAGTTCTTC.

V and J are TRBV30 and TRBJ1-5; D not certain. The CDR3 has 17 amino acids. V lost 0 bases to trimming and J lost 0 bases, with 15 bases between them. CDR1 is GTSNPN, CDR2 SVGIG, per germline (reference sequence). The CDR3 DNA is TGTGCCTGGAGTGTAAGGGCCGGGGAATATAGCAATCAGCCCCAGCATTTT. Residues: CAWSVRAGEYSNQPQHF.

The table lists this clonotype with many counts. V and J are TRBV9 and TRBJ2-5; unclear D gene. CDR1 is SGDLS and CDR2 is YYNGEE in the germline V gene. The V and J ends lost 0 bases and 1 base respectively, with 7 bases between them. CDR3 size: 14 residues. CDR3 in DNA: TGTGCCAGCAGCGTAGATCGGGCCCAAGAGACCCAGTACTTC. Its translation is CASSVDRAQETQYF.

This clonotype was detected only a few times. This rearrangement joins TRBV5-1 to TRBJ1-4; 7 bases are shared with TRBD1. CDR3 length: 15 amino acids. The V gene end was trimmed by 4 bases and the J gene end by 7 bases; junction bases not matched to a gene: 10. Germline V lookup: CDR1 SGHRS, CDR2 YFSETQ. Here the CDR3 DNA reads TGCGCCAGCAGCGACCCAGAGGGGGCGACTGAAAAACTGTTTTTT. Translation: CASSDPEGATEKLFF.